These T cell receptor beta chains were read from a single sample in a study of cytotoxic CD8 clonotypes in ibrutinib-treated CLL. TCRdb keeps only in-frame clones here, not all; method: immunoSEQ multiplex PCR. The sample gives 250,000 to 350,000 clones, 60% to 80% of which show up once; approximately 5.6% is in the top ten. Here the sequenced sample was PBMCs, taken at disease progression, from a patient treated with ibrutinib. The source of these receptors is a human donor with chronic lymphocytic leukemia. The CDR3 runs from the conserved cysteine through the conserved F or W. A D gene is named only where the DNA matches it firmly. The size of a clone is reported for some rows only, either as once, few or many, or as a class for expanded clones.

V gene	J gene	D gene	clone size	CDR3 DNA	CDR3 protein
TRBV9	TRBJ1-4	-	-	TGTGCCAGCAGCAACGGACACTCACCTAATGAAAAACTGTTTTTT	CASSNGHSPNEKLFF
TRBV19	TRBJ1-5	-	-	TGTGCCAGTAGTATACTCGGGGTAGACAATCAGCCCCAGCATTTT	CASSILGVDNQPQHF
TRBV11-2	TRBJ2-7	-	-	TGTGCCAGCAGCTTAGGAGGGACGGGACCCTACGAGCAGTACTTC	CASSLGGTGPYEQYF
TRBV6-1	TRBJ1-2	-	-	TGTGCCAGCAAGAAAGACCAGGGCAACGGCTACACCTTC	CASKKDQGNGYTF
TRBV29-1	TRBJ1-1	-	-	TGCAGCGTTGAAGGCAGGGTCGCTGAAGCTTTCTTT	CSVEGRVAEAFF
TRBV28	TRBJ2-3	-	-	TGTGCCAGCAGTTCCAGTCAGGAGACAGATACGCAGTATTTT	CASSSSQETDTQYF
TRBV5-1	TRBJ2-2	-	-	TGCGCCAGCAGCCCTGAGCGTGGATCGAACACCGGGGAGCTGTTTTTT	CASSPERGSNTGELFF
TRBV27	TRBJ2-1	-	-	TGTGCCAGCAGTCCCCGCCTCGGGGCATTCAATGAGCAGTTCTTC	CASSPRLGAFNEQFF
TRBV9	TRBJ2-1	-	-	TGTGCCAGCAGCGTATATAAAAGCTCCTACAATGAGCAGTTCTTC	CASSVYKSSYNEQFF
TRBV7-2	TRBJ1-5	TRBD1	-	TGTGCCAGCAGCTGGGACAGGGGGCTGGCTCAGCCCCAGCATTTT	CASSWDRGLAQPQHF
TRBV29-1	TRBJ2-7	TRBD2	-	TGCAGCGTTGAAGTCTGGGGGACTAGCAGCTACGAGCAGTACTTC	CSVEVWGTSSYEQYF
TRBV7-3	TRBJ2-5	TRBD1	-	TGTGCCAGCAGCAAAGGACAGGGGCAAGAGACCCAGTACTTC	CASSKGQGQETQYF
TRBV2	TRBJ1-5	-	few	TGTGCCAGCAGTGTTTGGGAATTCGTTCGGCCCCAGCATTTT	CASSVWEFVRPQHF
TRBV9	TRBJ1-6	-	-	TGTGCCAGCAGCGAAACACGGTCGGGCTCCTATAATTCACCCCTCCACTTT	CASSETRSGSYNSPLHF
TRBV7-9	TRBJ2-6	-	-	TGTGCCAGCAGCTCCCCTACTCGGACACGCTCTGGGGCCAACGTCCTGACTTTC	CASSSPTRTRSGANVLTF
TRBV28	TRBJ1-2	-	-	TGTGCCAGCAGTCTTAGGGGGTATGGCTACACCTTC	CASSLRGYGYTF
TRBV6-5	TRBJ2-2	-	-	TGTGCCAGCAAACTCAGGGCCTCGAACACCGGGGAGCTGTTTTTT	CASKLRASNTGELFF
TRBV5-1	TRBJ1-1	TRBD1	-	TGCGCCAGCAGCTTTGACAGGGGCGGTGAAGCTTTCTTT	CASSFDRGGEAFF
TRBV2	TRBJ1-2	-	-	TGTGCCAGCAGTGTTACGTGGGCGGGTGGTGGCTACACCTTC	CASSVTWAGGGYTF
TRBV6-6	TRBJ1-1	-	-	TGTGCCAGCAGGCCCCTTGACAGAGGAACTGAAGCTTTCTTT	CASRPLDRGTEAFF
TRBV28	TRBJ2-5	TRBD1	-	TGTGCCAGCATCCCCCTCCGTTGGGACAGGGAACAAGAGACCCAGTACTTC	CASIPLRWDREQETQYF
TRBV29-1	TRBJ2-7	-	-	TGCAGCGTTGGAGTCAGCCCCTACGAGCAGTACTTC	CSVGVSPYEQYF
TRBV19	TRBJ2-6	TRBD2	-	TGTGCCAGTACCCCCCTGGGAGGGATCTCTGGGGCCAACGTCCTGACTTTC	CASTPLGGISGANVLTF
TRBV5-1	TRBJ1-2	TRBD1	few	TGCGCCAGCAGCTTGTTTGACAGGGTCGACTATGGCTACACCTTC	CASSLFDRVDYGYTF
TRBV7-9	TRBJ1-1	TRBD1	-	TGTGCCAGCAGCTTAGCGGGACAGGGAGGTGAAGCTTTCTTT	CASSLAGQGGEAFF
TRBV10-2	TRBJ1-2	-	-	TGCGCCAGCAGTGAATTGGCAGGGAACTATGGCTACACCTTC	CASSELAGNYGYTF
TRBV7-9	TRBJ2-5	-	-	TGTGCCAGCAGCTTCCTCGCCGAAGAGACCCAGTACTTC	CASSFLAEETQYF
TRBV7-3	TRBJ2-7	TRBD2	-	TGTGCCAGCAGCCCTGGGGCGGGACTAGCGGGGGAGCAGTACTTC	CASSPGAGLAGEQYF